This entry lists 9 T cell receptor beta chains sequenced from one sample in a study of radiotherapy plus CTLA-4 blockade in lung cancer. TCRdb's copy holds only in-frame clones and misses some; the assay was immunoSEQ multiplex PCR. The table has 55,000 to 80,000 clones, more than 75% seen once. The input for sequencing was peripheral blood, taken from a patient treated with radiotherapy plus ipilimumab. The source is a human donor with non-small cell lung cancer who had a complete response to radiotherapy plus ipilimumab.

This clone was seen a few times. The V gene is TRBV7-8, the J gene TRBJ1-3; D is unclear. The CDR3 has 12 residues. Germline V lookup: CDR1 SGHVS, CDR2 FQNEAQ. V lost 5 bases, J lost 3 bases, and 5 bases lay in between. The CDR3, as DNA: TGTGCCAGCAGCATACTTGGAAACACCATATATTTT. Translating it yields CASSILGNTIYF.

The V and J genes are TRBV19 and TRBJ1-5, with D unclear. V shed 1 base and J shed 2 bases, with 9 bases lying between them. The CDR3 has 15 residues. The V gene's germline CDR1 is LNHDA and CDR2 SQIVND (reference sequence). CDR3 residues: CASSIVGYGNQPQHF. CDR3 in DNA: TGTGCCAGTAGTATAGTTGGGTATGGCAATCAGCCCCAGCATTTT. The full variable domain, in which reference TRBV19 and TRBJ1-5 provide the parts outside the CDR3, is DGGITQSPKYLFRKEGQNVTLSCEQNLNHDAMYWYRQDPGQGLRLIYYSQIVNDFQKGDIAEGYSVSREKKESFPLTVTSAQKNPTAFYLCASSIVGYGNQPQHFGDGTRLSIL.

This clone was seen a single time. The V and J genes are TRBV18 and TRBJ2-7, with D hard to call. Germline V gene lookup returns CDR1 KGHSH and CDR2 LQKENI. The CDR3 is made up of 14 amino acids. The V end was cut by 6 bases, the J end by 3 bases, with 15 bases between. CDR3 loop: CASSPEGSNYEQYF. The CDR3 bases are TGTGCCAGCTCCCCCGAAGGGTCCAACTACGAGCAGTACTTC.

A few counts support this clone. V gene TRBV18 combines with J gene TRBJ1-3, with D unresolved. Germline values: CDR1 KGHSH, CDR2 LQKENI. V gave up 2 bases and J gave up 0 bases, with 8 bases separating them. This CDR3 comprises 15 residues. The CDR3 sequence: CASSPGVYSGNTIYF. The CDR3 coding sequence is TGTGCCAGCTCACCAGGGGTCTACTCTGGAAACACCATATATTTT.

The rearrangement links TRBV19 to TRBJ1-1, with D possibly matching TRBD1 (5 bases). The CDR3 sequence is 16 residues long. Germline V gene lookup returns CDR1 LNHDA and CDR2 SQIVND (reference sequence). V was cut by 9 bases and J by 1 base, with 21 bases left in between. The CDR3 DNA reads as TGTGCCAGCACGTACGGGGCGTTAGGGCAGAACACTGAAGCTTTCTTT. This codes for CASTYGALGQNTEAFF.

The rearrangement uses TRBV10-3 and TRBJ1-2; TRBD1 is a possible D gene (5 bases). CDR3 size: 14 residues. The germline gives CDR1 ENHRY, CDR2 SYGVKD. Trimming took off 3 bases at V and 4 bases at J, with 12 bases between the two ends. CDR3 nucleotide sequence: TGTGCCATCAGTGATGCAGGGAGAGGCTATGGCTACACCTTC. This translates into CAISDAGRGYGYTF.

The rearrangement uses TRBV18 and TRBJ2-1, with no clear D. The V end lost 1 base, the J end lost 2 bases, and 15 bases lay between the germline ends. Germline CDR1 is KGHSH and CDR2 is LQKENI. CDR3 length equals 17 residues. CDR3 DNA: TGTGCCAGCTCACCACGAAGACCACAAACGACCTACAATGAGCAGTTCTTC. It is translated as CASSPRRPQTTYNEQFF.

The chain uses TRBV10-2 and TRBJ2-1; TRBD2 agrees at 15 bases. Germline-derived CDR1 and CDR2 are WSHSY and SAAADI. V dropped 6 bases and J dropped 11; count of bases not matched to a gene: 8. The CDR3 extends over 15 amino acids. DNA of the CDR3: TGCGCCAGCAGCCGGACTAGCGGGGGGGTAGTACAGCAGTTCTTC. Translated: CASSRTSGGVVQQFF.

This rearrangement joins TRBV9 to TRBJ2-1, with 7 bases identical to TRBD2. V dropped 0 bases and J dropped 6; count of bases not matched to a gene: 6. CDR3 length equals 15 residues. Germline V lookup: CDR1 SGDLS, CDR2 YYNGEE. The CDR3 loop reads CASSVASGSGNEQFF. The CDR3 DNA is TGTGCCAGCAGCGTAGCTAGCGGCAGCGGCAATGAGCAGTTCTTC.